This T cell receptor (beta chain) was sequenced during a study of blood T cell repertoires in COVID-19 (TCRdb year 2020). Describing the broader study: The collaborator samples originated in the United States, Italy and Spain and spanned the acute and convalescent phases of COVID-19. The material from the prospective study consisted of cDNA or gDNA derived from T cells, B-cell-depleted T cells, or PBMCs. Deeply sampled blood TCRbeta repertoires from subjects exposed to, actively infected with, or recovered from COVID-19 were included in the dataset. The repertoires were made available in a free public database intended to serve as a resource for research on the immune response to SARS-CoV-2. The samples were drawn from two sources: the first 160 participants of the ongoing ImmuneRACE study, and 1,000 to 1,500 subjects contributed by 6 global collaborators. Sample metadata almost always included a de-identified subject ID, COVID-19 status, age in years and sex. HLA class I and class II types, where available, came from metadata supplied by the sample provider rather than from assay-based typing. What the work shows at the level of the full study, not this receptor alone: The quantity of clinical and demographic metadata differed by source and by participant and was supplied without curation.

TCRbeta CDR3 regions were amplified from genomic DNA by means of the immunoSEQ Assay, a bias-controlled multiplex PCR. Turning to the authors' computational methods: The number of nucleated cells in each sample was estimated from the amplification of reference gene primers within the assay. To quantify the absolute abundance of each unique TCRbeta CDR3 rearrangement, sequence reads were collapsed and filtered. For each sample, productive Simpson clonality was calculated as the square root of Simpson's diversity index over productive rearrangements. TCRdb mirrors the immuneACCESS table, restricted to in-frame sequences. Some clones are absent from its copies; in checked studies, under half trace to an unresolved V gene, and the reason for the others is unknown. That table supplies the V and J calls and clone size; D and trimming were determined from the DNA. This sample is represented by over 150,000 clones; 65% to 90% of them were singletons. Of the sample, 9.5% to 13% falls within the top ten clones.

A word on this clone: This receptor's antigen is unknown. No base-level quality is on record; no much larger clone is a single base apart.

One collaborating source in Seattle enrolled patients while the patients were actively infected and followed the patients over time throughout the course of disease. Each collaborating institution followed its own protocols to collect whole blood in K2EDTA tubes. For TCRbeta analysis, collaborators shipped samples in one of three forms: frozen whole blood, isolated PBMCs, or DNA extracted from either of those sample types. Unmatched junction bases come to 8, with V trimmed by 4 bases and J by 11 bases. The CDR3 sequence holds 12 residues, the cysteine and phenylalanine included. Only the CDR3 region is kept as DNA, spanning 36 bases read in frame from base 1. The germline V gene specifies SGHDT as CDR1 and YYEEEE as CDR2.

The source material was peripheral blood. The TCR was taken from a woman aged 55-70 years with COVID-19, enrolled during active disease. The chain links TRBV5-6 with TRBJ1-2, and 7 bases in between align with TRBD1. The nucleotides read TGTGCCAGCAGCATAAACAGGGGAGCTTACACCTTC. It is translated as CASSINRGAYTF.